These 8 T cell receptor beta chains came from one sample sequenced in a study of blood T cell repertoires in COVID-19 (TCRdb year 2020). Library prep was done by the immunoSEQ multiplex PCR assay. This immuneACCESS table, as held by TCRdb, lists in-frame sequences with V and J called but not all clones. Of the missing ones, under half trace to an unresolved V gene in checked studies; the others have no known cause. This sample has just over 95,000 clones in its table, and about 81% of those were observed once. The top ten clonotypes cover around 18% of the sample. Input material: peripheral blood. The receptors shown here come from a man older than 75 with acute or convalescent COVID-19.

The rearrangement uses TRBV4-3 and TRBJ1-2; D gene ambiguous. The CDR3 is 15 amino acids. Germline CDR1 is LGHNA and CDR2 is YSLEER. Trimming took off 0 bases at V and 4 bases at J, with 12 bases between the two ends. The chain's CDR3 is CASSQDRRGFYGYTF. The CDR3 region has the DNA TGCGCCAGCAGCCAAGATCGCCGGGGATTCTATGGCTACACCTTC.

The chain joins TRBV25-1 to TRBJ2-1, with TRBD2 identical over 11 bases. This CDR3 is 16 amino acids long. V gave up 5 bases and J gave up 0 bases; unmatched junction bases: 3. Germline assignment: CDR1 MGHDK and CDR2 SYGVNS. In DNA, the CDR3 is TGTGCCAGCAGTCCAACTAGCGGGAGCTCCTACAATGAGCAGTTCTTC. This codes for CASSPTSGSSYNEQFF.

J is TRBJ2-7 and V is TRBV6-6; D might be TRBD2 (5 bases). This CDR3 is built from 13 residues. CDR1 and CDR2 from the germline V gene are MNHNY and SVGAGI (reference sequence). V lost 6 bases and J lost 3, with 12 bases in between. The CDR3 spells CASSLDYYYEQYF. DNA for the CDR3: TGTGCCAGCAGCCTCGACTACTACTACGAGCAGTACTTC.

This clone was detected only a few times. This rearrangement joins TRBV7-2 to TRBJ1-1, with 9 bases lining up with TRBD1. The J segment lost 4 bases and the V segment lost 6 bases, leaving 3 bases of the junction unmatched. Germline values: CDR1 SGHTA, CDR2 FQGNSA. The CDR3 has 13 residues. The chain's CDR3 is CASRRTGATEAFF. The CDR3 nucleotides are TGTGCCAGCAGACGGACAGGGGCCACTGAAGCTTTCTTT.

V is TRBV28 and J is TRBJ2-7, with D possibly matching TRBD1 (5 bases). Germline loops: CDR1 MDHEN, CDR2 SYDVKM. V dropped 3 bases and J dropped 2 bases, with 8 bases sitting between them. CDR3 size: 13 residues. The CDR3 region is CASSLEQAYEQYF. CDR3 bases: TGTGCCAGCAGTTTGGAACAGGCCTACGAGCAGTACTTC.

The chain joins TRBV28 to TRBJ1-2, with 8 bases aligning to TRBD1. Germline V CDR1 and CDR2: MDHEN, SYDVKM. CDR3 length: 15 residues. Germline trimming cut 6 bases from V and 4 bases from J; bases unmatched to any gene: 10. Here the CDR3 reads CASSQTGAVGYGYTF. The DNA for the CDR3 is TGTGCCAGCAGCCAGACAGGGGCGGTTGGCTATGGCTACACCTTC.

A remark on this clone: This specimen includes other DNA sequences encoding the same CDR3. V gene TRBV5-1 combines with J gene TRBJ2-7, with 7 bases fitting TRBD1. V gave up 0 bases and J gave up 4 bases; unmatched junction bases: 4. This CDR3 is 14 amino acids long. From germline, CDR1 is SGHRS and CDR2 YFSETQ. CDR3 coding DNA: TGCGCCAGCAGCTTGGGACAGGGTGATTACGAGCAGTACTTC. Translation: CASSLGQGDYEQYF.

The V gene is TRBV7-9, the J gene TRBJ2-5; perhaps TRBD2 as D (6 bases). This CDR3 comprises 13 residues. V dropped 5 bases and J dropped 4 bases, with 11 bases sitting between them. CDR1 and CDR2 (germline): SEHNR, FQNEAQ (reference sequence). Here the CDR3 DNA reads TGTGCCAGCAGCCTCACGGGGGTAGAGACCCAGTACTTC. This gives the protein CASSLTGVETQYF. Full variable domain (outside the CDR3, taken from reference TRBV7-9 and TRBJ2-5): DTGVSQNPRHKITKRGQNVTFRCDPISEHNRLYWYRQTLGQGPEFLTYFQNEAQLEKSRLLSDRFSAERPKGSFSTLEIQRTEQGDSAMYLCASSLTGVETQYFGPGTRLLVL.